Following are 23 T cell receptor beta chains from one sample sequenced in a study of CD8+CD57+ T cells in acquired aplastic anemia. Genomic DNA was employed as the template in profiling TCR beta VDJ and CDR3. TCRdb recomputed calls from the reads with MiXCR, one row per CDR3 protein. The table has about 260,000 distinct CDR3 sequences, roughly 82% seen once; the top ten hold over 35%. CD8+CD57+ cell expansion, shown by flow cytometry, had occurred in the patients selected for sequencing. Sequenced sample: sorted CD4+, CD8+, or CD8+CD57+ T cells (not recorded which) from PBMCs. The source of these receptors is a human donor with aplastic anemia.

V and J are TRBV20-1 and TRBJ2-1; tentatively, D is TRBD2 (6 bases). Germline V gene data show CDR1 as DFQATT and CDR2 as SNEGSKA (reference sequence). CDR3 size: 13 residues. V was trimmed by 3 bases and J by 3 bases, leaving 9 bases between them. This chain's CDR3 is CSARPAGYNEQFF. The CDR3 DNA reads TGCAGTGCTAGGCCAGCGGGCTACAATGAGCAGTTCTTC.

The rearrangement joins TRBV12-3 or TRBV12-4 to TRBJ2-7; either TRBD1 or TRBD2 may fit D (5 bases each). Trimming shortened V by 6 bases and J by 1 base, and 16 bases separated the two germline ends. This CDR3 is built from 15 residues. For the CDR3, the DNA is TGTGCCAGCAGCCCTTGGGGGTTAGAATCCTACGAGCAGTACTTC. Amino acid sequence: CASSPWGLESYEQYF.

On this clonotype itself: This CDR3 is missing its conserved last phenylalanine or tryptophan, likely due to a read error. The DNA is omitted, as the CDR3 cannot be located on it reliably, and the CDR3 follows TCRdb's listing. The chain combines TRBV9 with TRBJ2-5. Per germline, CDR1 SGDLS and CDR2 YYNGEE. The CDR3 has 12 residues if both end residues are counted. CDR3 residues: CASSAVAETKDL.

The chain combines TRBV9 with TRBJ2-5, with D perhaps given as TRBD1 or TRBD2 (5 bases each). The germline V gene has CDR1 SGDLS and CDR2 YYNGEE. This CDR3 has 17 amino acids. Trimming stripped 0 bases from V and 6 bases from J, with 21 bases between. CDR3 DNA: TGTGCCAGCAGCGTAGGCGGGCAGAGCAGGGAGACGCAGACCCAGTACTTC. Protein sequence: CASSVGGQSRETQTQYF.

The chain carries TRBV2 and TRBJ2-5; TRBD2 is a possible D gene (6 bases). Germline V gives CDR1 SNHLY, CDR2 FYNNEI. V lost 5 bases to trimming and J lost 7 bases, with 20 bases between them. This CDR3 comprises 15 residues. CDR3 in amino acids: CASSSAGSWRGTQYF. The CDR3 coding sequence is TGTGCCAGCAGTTCAGCCGGGAGTTGGAGAGGGACCCAGTACTTC.

For this clonotype: At one end, the junction sequence differs from germline, possibly due to a read error. The rearrangement uses TRBV7-2 and TRBJ2-3; 11 nucleotides match TRBD2. Germline CDR1 SGHTA, CDR2 FQGNSA. This CDR3 has 14 amino acids. The CDR3 loop reads CASSPVAGGDNEQF. Here the CDR3 DNA reads TGTGCCAGCAGCCCCGTAGCGGGAGGGGACAATGAGCAGTTT. The entire variable domain, with the rest obtained from reference TRBV7-2 and TRBJ2-3, is as follows: GAGVSQSPSNKVTEKGKDVELRCDPISGHTALYWYRQSLGQGLEFLIYFQGNSAPDKSGLPSDRFSAERTGGSVSTLTIQRTQQEDSAVYLCASSPVAGGDNEQFGPGTRLTVL.

The chain carries TRBV7-9 and TRBJ2-5; D may be TRBD2 (5 bases). The CDR3 extends over 14 amino acids. Trimming removed 9 bases at V and 14 bases at J, with 28 bases between. Germline assignment: CDR1 SEHNR and CDR2 FQNEAQ (reference sequence). For the CDR3, the DNA is TGTGCCAGACACAGAGGTAGGGAGCCCCAGAACTTCTACTTC. Residues: CARHRGREPQNFYF. Full variable domain (rest looked up from reference TRBV7-9 and TRBJ2-5): DTGVSQNPRHKITKRGQNVTFRCDPISEHNRLYWYRQTLGQGPEFLTYFQNEAQLEKSRLLSDRFSAERPKGSFSTLEIQRTEQGDSAMYLCARHRGREPQNFYFGPGTRLLVL.

The gene calls are TRBV7-8 and TRBJ2-7; D remains ambiguous. Germline CDR1 is SGHVS and CDR2 is FQNEAQ. V shed 5 bases and J shed 12 bases, with 23 bases lying between them. This CDR3 contains 14 residues. The CDR3 region is CASSTVGSVYEAYF. CDR3 nucleotides: TGTGCCAGCAGCACCGTGGGGTCCGTCTACGAGGCGTACTTC.

As to this clonotype: The conserved phenylalanine or tryptophan normally closing the CDR3 is absent here, so this likely arose from a read error. It is unclear where the CDR3 begins or ends on the DNA, so no DNA is shown, and the CDR3 is as TCRdb lists it. The chain joins TRBV2 to TRBJ1-5; TRBD1, the D gene given by the table, was not confirmed from the DNA. CDR1 and CDR2 from the germline V gene are SNHLY and FYNNEI. 15 amino acids form the CDR3, both terminal residues included. The CDR3 sequence is CASSDGGMHEQLFRP.

As concerns this clonotype: A read error may produce the germline difference seen at one junction end. The V gene is TRBV5-1, the J gene TRBJ2-5; 7 positions match TRBD1. Germline assignment: CDR1 SGHRS and CDR2 YFSETQ. CDR3 length: 14 residues. The CDR3 DNA reads TGTGCCAGCAGCTTGGGTGACAGGGAAGAGACCCAGTACTTC. It translates to CASSLGDREETQYF.

This chain joins TRBV11-3 and TRBJ1-1; unclear D gene. Germline CDR1 SGHNT, CDR2 YENEEA. The V end lost 0 bases, the J end lost 10 bases, and 6 bases lay between the germline ends. CDR3 length: 11 residues. CDR3 sequence (DNA): TGTGCCAGCAGCTTAGATCTGACAGCTTTCTTT. It codes for CASSLDLTAFF.

This clonotype occurred once. Likely a read error: the CDR3 ends without its conserved phenylalanine or tryptophan. The chain links TRBV7-9 to TRBJ2-3; D gene uncertain. CDR3 length: 13 amino acids. In germline, CDR1 is SEHNR, CDR2 FQNEAQ (reference sequence). Trimming removed 9 bases at V and 10 bases at J, with 20 bases between. The CDR3 loop is CARRVARANPQYV. DNA of the CDR3: TGTGCCAGACGGGTGGCCCGGGCAAACCCGCAGTATGTG.

Remarks on this clonotype: Germline and junction disagree at one end, which may indicate a read error. V gene TRBV9 combines with J gene TRBJ2-3; D ambiguous. The CDR3 covers 12 residues. The germline gives CDR1 SGDLS, CDR2 YYNGEE. CDR3 coding DNA: TGTGCCAGCAGCGCCGATGATAATACGCATTATTTT. It specifies CASSADDNTHYF.

The V and J genes are TRBV7-2 and TRBJ1-6, with D perhaps matching TRBD1 (6 bases). This CDR3 is built from 15 residues. Germline CDR1 SGHTA, CDR2 FQGNSA. V dropped 3 bases and J dropped 13 bases, with 19 bases sitting between them. Here the CDR3 DNA reads TGTGCCAGCAGCTTGGGCAGCGGACAGCGCACCCCCCTCCACTTT. Its translation: CASSLGSGQRTPLHF. Supplemented by reference TRBV7-2 and TRBJ1-6, the full variable domain reads GAGVSQSPSNKVTEKGKDVELRCDPISGHTALYWYRQSLGQGLEFLIYFQGNSAPDKSGLPSDRFSAERTGGSVSTLTIQRTQQEDSAVYLCASSLGSGQRTPLHFGNGTRLTVT.

This clonotype was recorded at least ten times. The chain combines TRBV7-9 with TRBJ2-3; perhaps D is TRBD1 or TRBD2 (5 bases each). V was trimmed by 6 bases and J by 2 bases, leaving 15 bases between them. The germline V gene encodes CDR1 SEHNR and CDR2 FQNEAQ (reference sequence). The CDR3 contains 15 residues. CDR3 protein: CASSQGASFTDTQYF. DNA for the CDR3: TGTGCCAGCAGTCAAGGGGCTAGCTTCACAGATACGCAGTATTTT. Based on the CDR3 plus reference TRBV7-9 and TRBJ2-3, the full variable domain is DTGVSQNPRHKITKRGQNVTFRCDPISEHNRLYWYRQTLGQGPEFLTYFQNEAQLEKSRLLSDRFSAERPKGSFSTLEIQRTEQGDSAMYLCASSQGASFTDTQYFGPGTRLTVL.

The chain employs TRBV5-1 and TRBJ2-3; the D gene is possibly TRBD1 (6 bases). Trimming took 4 bases from V and 2 from J, leaving 14 bases between them. This CDR3 has 15 residues. The germline CDR1 and CDR2 sequences are SGHRS and YFSETQ. CDR3 amino acids: CASSPPTGNTDTQYF. CDR3 coding DNA: TGCGCCAGCAGCCCCCCGACAGGTAACACAGATACGCAGTATTTT. Filled out from reference TRBV5-1 and TRBJ2-3, the complete variable domain reads KAGVTQTPRYLIKTRGQQVTLSCSPISGHRSVSWYQQTPGQGLQFLFEYFSETQRNKGNFPGRFSGRQFSNSRSEMNVSTLELGDSALYLCASSPPTGNTDTQYFGPGTRLTVL.

This clonotype showed up just once. The chain carries TRBV19 and TRBJ2-3; D is perhaps TRBD2 (5 bases). The DNA end lines up better with TRBJ2-7; the J call may be wrong. In germline, CDR1 is LNHDA, CDR2 SQIVND (reference sequence). This CDR3 has 15 residues. CDR3 nucleotide sequence: TGTGCCAGTAGTTTAGCTGCGGGCGCCTACAATGAACAGTACTTC. It yields the protein CASSLAAGAYNEQYF.

For this clonotype: One end of the junction varies from germline; a read error may be responsible. This rearrangement joins TRBV5-1 to TRBJ1-2; a possible D gene is TRBD1 (5 bases). Germline lookup yields CDR1 SGHRS and CDR2 YFSETQ. This CDR3 contains 11 residues. CDR3 bases: TGCGCCAGCAGCTTACCCCAGGGCCAGGGCTTC. This gives the protein CASSLPQGQGF.

The chain joins TRBV7-8 to TRBJ2-3, with D perhaps matching TRBD2 (6 bases). V lost 3 bases to trimming and J lost 6 bases, with 19 bases between them. CDR1 and CDR2 (germline): SGHVS, FQNEAQ. The CDR3 has 16 residues. CDR3 bases: TGTGCCAGCAGCTTTGAACTAGCCGGAGGTAGGGATACGCAGTATTTT. Translating it yields CASSFELAGGRDTQYF.

The chain employs TRBV7-8 and TRBJ2-1; D not certain. Per germline, CDR1 SGHVS and CDR2 FQNEAQ. The germline V and J ends were trimmed by 3 bases and 15 bases, with 27 bases remaining between them. CDR3 length equals 16 residues. This CDR3 is CASSFARGPDTQDLFF. The CDR3 DNA follows: TGTGCCAGCAGCTTTGCGAGAGGTCCCGATACGCAGGATTTGTTCTTC.

V and J are TRBV2 and TRBJ2-5; the D gene is possibly TRBD2 (5 bases). The V gene's germline CDR1 is SNHLY and CDR2 FYNNEI. The CDR3 consists of 14 residues. V lost 7 bases and J 1 base, leaving 13 bases between the germline ends. CDR3: CASKVRESQETQYF. DNA of the CDR3: TGTGCCAGCAAAGTTCGGGAATCCCAAGAGACCCAGTACTTC.

CDR3 loop: CASSPLTEYNEQFF. In DNA, the CDR3 is TGTGCCAGCAGCCCCTTGACAGAGTACAATGAGCAGTTCTTC. The chain has TRBV7-6 and TRBJ2-1; TRBD1 is a possible D gene (5 bases). The CDR3 totals 14 residues. Germline V CDR1 and CDR2: SGHVS, FNYEAQ. V was trimmed by 5 bases and J by 4 bases, leaving 12 bases between them.

The chain uses TRBV6-1 and TRBJ1-3; possibly TRBD1 for D (6 bases). CDR3 size: 14 residues. CDR1 is MNHNS and CDR2 is SASEGT in the germline V gene. Between the trimmed V and J ends, which lost 5 bases and 0 bases, there was a span of 8 bases. The CDR3 DNA follows: TGTGCCAGCAGTCGGGACAACTCTGGAAACACCATATATTTT. This codes for CASSRDNSGNTIYF.